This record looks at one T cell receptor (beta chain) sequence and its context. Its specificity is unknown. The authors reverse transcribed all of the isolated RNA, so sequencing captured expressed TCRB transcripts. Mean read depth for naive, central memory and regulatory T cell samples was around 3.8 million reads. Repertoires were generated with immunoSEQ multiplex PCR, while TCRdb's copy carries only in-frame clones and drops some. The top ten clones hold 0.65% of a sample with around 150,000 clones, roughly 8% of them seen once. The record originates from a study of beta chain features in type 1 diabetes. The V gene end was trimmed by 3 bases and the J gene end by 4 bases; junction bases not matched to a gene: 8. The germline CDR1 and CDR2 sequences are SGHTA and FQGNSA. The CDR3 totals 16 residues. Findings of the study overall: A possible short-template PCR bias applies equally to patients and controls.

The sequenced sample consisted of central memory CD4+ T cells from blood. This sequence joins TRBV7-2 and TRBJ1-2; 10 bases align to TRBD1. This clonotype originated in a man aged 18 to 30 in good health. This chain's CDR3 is CASSLGEDRGFYGYTF. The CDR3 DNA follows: TGTGCCAGCAGCTTGGGGGAGGACAGGGGGTTCTATGGCTACACCTTC.